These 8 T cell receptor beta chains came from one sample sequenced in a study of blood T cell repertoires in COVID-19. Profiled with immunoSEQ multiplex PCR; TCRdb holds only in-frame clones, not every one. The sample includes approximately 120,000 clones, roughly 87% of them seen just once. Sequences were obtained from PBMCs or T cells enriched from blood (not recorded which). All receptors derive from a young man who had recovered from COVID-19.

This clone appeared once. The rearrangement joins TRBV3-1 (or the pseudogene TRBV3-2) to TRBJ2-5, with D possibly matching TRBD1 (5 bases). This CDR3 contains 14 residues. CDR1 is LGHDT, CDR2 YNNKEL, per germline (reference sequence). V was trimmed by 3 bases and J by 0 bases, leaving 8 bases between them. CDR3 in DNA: TGTGCCAGCAGCCAGGGGCTCTACCAAGAGACCCAGTACTTC. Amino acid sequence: CASSQGLYQETQYF.

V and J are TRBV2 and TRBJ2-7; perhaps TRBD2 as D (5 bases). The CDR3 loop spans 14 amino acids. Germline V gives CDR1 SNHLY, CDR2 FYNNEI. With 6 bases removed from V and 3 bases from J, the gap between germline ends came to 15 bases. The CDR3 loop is CASSVAPAGYEQYV. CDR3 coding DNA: TGTGCCAGCAGCGTCGCACCGGCGGGCTACGAGCAGTACGTC.

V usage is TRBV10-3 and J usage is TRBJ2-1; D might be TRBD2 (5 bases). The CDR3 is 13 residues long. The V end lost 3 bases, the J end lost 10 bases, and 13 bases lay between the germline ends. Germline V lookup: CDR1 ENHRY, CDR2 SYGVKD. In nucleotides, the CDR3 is TGTGCCATCAGTGACTTTCTAGGCGGGGAGCAGTTCTTC. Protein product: CAISDFLGGEQFF.

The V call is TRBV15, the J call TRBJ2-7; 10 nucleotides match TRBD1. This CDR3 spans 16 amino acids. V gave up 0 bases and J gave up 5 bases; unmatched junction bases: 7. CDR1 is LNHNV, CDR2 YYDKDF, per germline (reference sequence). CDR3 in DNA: TGTGCCACCAGCAGAGATCTTGGACAGGGGGTCCACGAGCAGTACTTC. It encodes CATSRDLGQGVHEQYF.

Written as DNA, the CDR3 is TGTGCCAGCAGCAAAACCACAGTAAACACCGGGGAGCTGTTTTTT. As protein: CASSKTTVNTGELFF. The chain combines TRBV7-9 with TRBJ2-2; D remains unclear. The CDR3 runs to 15 residues. The germline V gene encodes CDR1 SEHNR and CDR2 FQNEAQ (reference sequence). V was pared by 5 bases and J by 2 bases, with 12 bases between.

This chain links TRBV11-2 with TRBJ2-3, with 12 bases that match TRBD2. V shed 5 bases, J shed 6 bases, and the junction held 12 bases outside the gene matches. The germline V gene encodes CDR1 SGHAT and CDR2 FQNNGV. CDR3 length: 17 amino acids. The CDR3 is CASSLGLAGPSGDTQYF. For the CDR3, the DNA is TGTGCCAGCAGCCTGGGACTAGCGGGCCCCTCCGGGGATACGCAGTATTTT.

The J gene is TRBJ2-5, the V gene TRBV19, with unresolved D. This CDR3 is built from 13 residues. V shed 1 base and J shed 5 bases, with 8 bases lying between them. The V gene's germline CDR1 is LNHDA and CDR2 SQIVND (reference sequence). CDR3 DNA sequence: TGTGCCAGTAGTATAGGGGCCTTGGAGACCCAGTACTTC. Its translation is CASSIGALETQYF.

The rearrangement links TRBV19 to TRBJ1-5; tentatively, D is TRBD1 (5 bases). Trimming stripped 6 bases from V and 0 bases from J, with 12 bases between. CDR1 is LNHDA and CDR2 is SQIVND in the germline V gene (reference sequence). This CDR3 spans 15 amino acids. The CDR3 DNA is TGTGCCAGTAGACCCGGGGGAAATAGCAATCAGCCCCAGCATTTT. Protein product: CASRPGGNSNQPQHF.